A single sample is the source of the 31 T cell receptor beta chains below, sequenced in a study of identical twins. TCRdb redid the calling of the 5' RACE reads with MiXCR, one entry per CDR3 protein. This sample yields hundreds of thousands of distinct CDR3 sequences, of which around a sixth are seen a single time; around 14% belongs to the top ten. These same records also appear under a second study, on T cells expressing NK-cell markers.

Sequenced input: PBMCs. All receptors derive from a woman aged 18 to 35 in good health.

V usage is TRBV6-5 and J usage is TRBJ2-3; D not certain. The CDR3 spans 16 residues. Germline CDR1 is MNHEY and CDR2 is SVGAGI. V was shortened by 0 bases and J by 4 bases, with 14 bases between the two germline ends. The chain's CDR3 is CASSYSPQRSADTQYF. In DNA form, the CDR3 reads TGTGCCAGCAGTTACTCCCCTCAGCGCTCCGCAGATACGCAGTATTTT.

This clonotype was observed a handful of times. The rearrangement links TRBV30 to TRBJ2-1; D might be TRBD1 or TRBD2, each matching 5 bases. The CDR3 length is 13 residues. From germline, CDR1 is GTSNPN and CDR2 SVGIG (reference sequence). V was pared by 1 base and J by 8 bases, with 12 bases between. CDR3 sequence: CAWSAGTSDEQFF. DNA for the CDR3: TGTGCCTGGAGTGCTGGGACGAGCGATGAGCAGTTCTTC.

This clonotype has just a few counts. The gene calls are TRBV5-1 and TRBJ2-7; D gene unclear. Trimming removed 2 bases from V and 0 bases from J, with 12 bases in between. Germline CDR1 reads SGHRS; CDR2 reads YFSETQ. This CDR3 contains 15 residues. The CDR3 nucleotides read TGCGCCAGCAGCTTTTCTCTACAACGCTCCTACGAGCAGTACTTC. This sequence encodes CASSFSLQRSYEQYF.

This clonotype occurred a few times. J is TRBJ2-7 and V is TRBV6-5, with TRBD1 identical over 9 bases. The CDR3 sequence is 17 residues long. Unmatched junction bases numbered 13, after V lost 2 bases and J lost 5 bases. Germline-derived CDR1 and CDR2 are MNHEY and SVGAGI. CDR3 DNA: TGTGCCAGCAGTTACGCATTTCCGGGACAGGGTGTCCACGAGCAGTACTTC. Its protein product is CASSYAFPGQGVHEQYF.

The V and J genes are TRBV12-3 or TRBV12-4 and TRBJ2-3, with D unresolved. The CDR3 loop spans 13 amino acids. V was pared by 3 bases and J by 6 bases, with 10 bases between. The CDR3 reads CASSFGSADTQYF. In DNA form, the CDR3 reads TGTGCCAGCAGTTTCGGAAGCGCCGATACGCAGTATTTT.

This clonotype turned up a few times. This chain uses TRBV20-1 with TRBJ2-3, with D unclear. Looked up from germline, CDR1 is DFQATT and CDR2 is SNEGSKA (reference sequence). Trimming took 3 bases from V and 0 from J, leaving 10 bases between them. This CDR3 contains 14 residues. In DNA, the CDR3 is TGCAGTGCTAGTTCGGCTACCAGCACAGATACGCAGTATTTT. Translation: CSASSATSTDTQYF.

This chain links TRBV25-1 with TRBJ2-7; tentatively, D is TRBD1 (6 bases). Trimming removed 1 base at V and 6 bases at J, with 7 bases between. This CDR3 is 12 amino acids long. The germline V gene encodes CDR1 MGHDK and CDR2 SYGVNS. For the CDR3, the DNA is TGTGCCAGCAGTGAATCAGGGGCCGAGCAGTACTTC. It yields the protein CASSESGAEQYF.

This chain links TRBV3-1 with TRBJ1-6; no clear D gene. Per germline, CDR1 LGHDT and CDR2 YNNKEL (reference sequence). V lost 2 bases to trimming and J lost 1 base, with 3 bases between them. CDR3 length: 14 amino acids. This chain's CDR3 is CASSQSSYNSPLHF. In DNA form, the CDR3 reads TGTGCCAGCAGCCAAAGTTCCTATAATTCACCCCTCCACTTT.

This clonotype was counted only a few times. CDR3 amino acids: CSVEGTGTGEGADTQYF. As DNA, the CDR3 is TGCAGCGTTGAAGGTACCGGGACAGGGGAAGGGGCAGATACGCAGTATTTT. The rearrangement uses TRBV29-1 and TRBJ2-3, with 10 bases identical to TRBD1. Germline V gene data show CDR1 as SQVTM and CDR2 as ANQGSEA. The CDR3 is 17 residues long. V was pared by 1 base and J by 4 bases, with 11 bases of the junction left unmatched.

The chain recombines TRBV12-3 or TRBV12-4 with TRBJ1-6; 8 nucleotides agree with TRBD1. The J segment lost 3 bases and the V segment lost 6 bases, leaving 4 bases of the junction unmatched. The CDR3 spans 15 residues. Here the CDR3 reads CASRRQGSYNSPLHF. CDR3 DNA sequence: TGTGCCAGCAGGCGACAGGGGAGCTATAATTCACCCCTCCACTTT.

A few counts support this clonotype. The CDR3: CASRASPDRSSYEQYF. The DNA for the CDR3 is TGCGCCAGCAGGGCCTCCCCGGACAGGAGCTCCTACGAGCAGTACTTC. This chain joins TRBV5-1 and TRBJ2-7; TRBD1 aligns across 7 bases. The length of the CDR3 is 16 residues. V lost 5 bases to trimming and J lost 0 bases; unmatched junction nucleotides: 11. Germline V gene sequence: CDR1 SGHRS, CDR2 YFSETQ. Drawing the rest from reference TRBV5-1 and TRBJ2-7, the complete variable domain is KAGVTQTPRYLIKTRGQQVTLSCSPISGHRSVSWYQQTPGQGLQFLFEYFSETQRNKGNFPGRFSGRQFSNSRSEMNVSTLELGDSALYLCASRASPDRSSYEQYFGPGTRLTVT.

The rearrangement joins TRBV5-1 to TRBJ1-6; D gene unclear. The CDR3 spans 14 residues. The V gene lost 1 base and the J gene lost 9 bases, with 11 bases spanning the gap. Germline CDR1 is SGHRS and CDR2 is YFSETQ. CDR3 bases: TGCGCCAGCAGCTTGCGGGGAATCGGTTCACCCCTCCACTTT. Translation: CASSLRGIGSPLHF.

The chain carries TRBV20-1 and TRBJ2-5, with D possibly TRBD2 on 6 matching bases. The CDR3 contains 15 residues. From germline, CDR1 is DFQATT and CDR2 SNEGSKA (reference sequence). Trimming shortened V by 0 bases and J by 2 bases, and 13 bases separated the two germline ends. DNA for the CDR3: TGCAGTGCTAGAGATGCGAATAGCGGTCAAGAGACCCAGTACTTC. Its translation is CSARDANSGQETQYF.

This clonotype was counted a few times. The V and J genes are TRBV7-9 and TRBJ1-5, with D possibly matching TRBD1 (6 bases). V was clipped by 5 bases and J by 6 bases, with 11 bases between them. Germline CDR1 reads SEHNR; CDR2 reads FQNEAQ (reference sequence). The CDR3 is 13 amino acids. Here the CDR3 reads CASSAGVGQPQHF. In DNA, the CDR3 is TGTGCCAGCAGCGCAGGGGTTGGTCAGCCCCAGCATTTT.

In this sample, this clonotype turned up a few times. The chain recombines TRBV20-1 with TRBJ2-5; D is undetermined. V lost 4 bases to trimming and J lost 5 bases, with 17 bases between them. CDR1 DFQATT and CDR2 SNEGSKA come from the germline V gene (reference sequence). This CDR3 has 14 residues. The CDR3 region is CSAISAGLPETQYF. In DNA form, the CDR3 reads TGCAGTGCTATATCGGCAGGCCTTCCGGAGACCCAGTACTTC.

This clonotype has only a few counts. The chain links TRBV10-3 to TRBJ2-7; TRBD2 matches at 10 bases. Trimming removed 6 bases from V and 2 bases from J; junction bases left unmatched: 4. The CDR3 has 14 residues. Germline V lookup: CDR1 ENHRY, CDR2 SYGVKD. CDR3 DNA sequence: TGTGCCATCAGAACTAGCGGGGAGACCTACGAGCAGTACTTC. Its translation: CAIRTSGETYEQYF.

V is TRBV6-5 and J is TRBJ2-5, with TRBD2 matching 10 bases. This CDR3 is 16 amino acids long. CDR1 is MNHEY, CDR2 SVGAGI, per germline. J gave up 4 bases and V 4 bases, and 9 bases lay outside the gene matches. The CDR3 region is CASSSELGLAIETQYF. The DNA of the CDR3 is TGTGCCAGCAGTTCAGAATTGGGACTAGCGATAGAGACCCAGTACTTC.

Only a few counts were recorded for this clonotype. The V and J genes are TRBV27 and TRBJ2-1, with 13 bases aligning to TRBD2. The junction had 7 bases not matched to a gene; V was cut back by 7 bases and J by 7 bases. The germline V gene encodes CDR1 MNHEY and CDR2 SMNVEV (reference sequence). The CDR3 extends over 15 amino acids. Here the CDR3 reads CASNLPGLAGNEQFF. The CDR3 DNA is TGTGCCAGCAACCTACCGGGACTAGCGGGGAATGAGCAGTTCTTC.

The chain has TRBV4-1 and TRBJ2-3; TRBD2 might be the D (5 bases). Trimming took off 1 base at V and 10 bases at J, with 18 bases between the two ends. The CDR3 contains 15 residues. Germline CDR1 and CDR2: MGHRA and YSYEKL. CDR3 nucleotide sequence: TGCGCCAGCAGCCAAGTGGAGGTTGGCCTTAGTGCGCAGTATTTT. It specifies CASSQVEVGLSAQYF.

The chain combines TRBV9 with TRBJ2-7, with D perhaps TRBD2 (6 bases). Germline V lookup: CDR1 SGDLS, CDR2 YYNGEE. Trimming took 4 bases from V and 4 from J, leaving 12 bases between them. This CDR3 has 13 amino acids. Here the CDR3 reads CASSPWDSYEQYF. CDR3 coding DNA: TGTGCCAGCAGCCCCTGGGACTCTTACGAGCAGTACTTC.

V and J are TRBV12-3 or TRBV12-4 and TRBJ2-1; D gene ambiguous. The CDR3 length is 12 residues. Trimming removed 4 bases at V and 9 bases at J, with 10 bases between. The CDR3: CASSSVSREQFF. CDR3 DNA: TGTGCCAGCAGTTCCGTCAGCCGTGAGCAGTTCTTC.

This clonotype has only a few counts. The J gene is TRBJ1-6, the V gene TRBV20-1; possibly TRBD1 for D (5 bases). CDR3 size: 13 residues. CDR1 and CDR2 from the germline V gene are DFQATT and SNEGSKA (reference sequence). Trimming took 6 bases from V and 13 from J, leaving 19 bases between them. The CDR3 loop reads CSATGDGDSPLHF. The CDR3 DNA sequence: TGCAGTGCCACCGGGGACGGAGACAGCCCCCTCCACTTT.

J is TRBJ2-3 and V is TRBV7-2; 7 bases agree with TRBD2. CDR3 length: 15 residues. Germline CDR1 SGHTA, CDR2 FQGNSA. The V segment lost 3 bases and the J segment 5 bases; nucleotides outside the gene matches: 8. The CDR3 protein is CASSFGGGRGDTQYF. The CDR3 DNA sequence: TGTGCCAGCAGCTTCGGCGGGGGTCGGGGAGATACGCAGTATTTT.

The V gene is TRBV7-2, the J gene TRBJ2-7; 7 bases are shared with TRBD2. There are 14 residues in the CDR3. CDR1 is SGHTA, CDR2 FQGNSA, per germline. V was pared by 3 bases and J by 2 bases, with 4 bases of the junction left unmatched. CDR3 sequence (DNA): TGTGCCAGCAGCTTCCCGGGGGGACCCTACGAGCAGTACTTC. The encoded protein is CASSFPGGPYEQYF.

In its sample, this clonotype was seen a few times. The V and J genes are TRBV12-5 and TRBJ2-1; TRBD1 matches 8 bases. From germline, CDR1 is LGHNT and CDR2 FRNRAP. The CDR3 loop spans 15 amino acids. V was pared by 6 bases and J by 7 bases, with 11 bases of the junction left unmatched. The CDR3, as DNA: TGTGCTAGTGGGAGACCGGGACAGGTCCTAAATGAGCAGTTCTTC. Translation: CASGRPGQVLNEQFF. Supplemented by reference TRBV12-5 and TRBJ2-1, the full variable domain reads DARVTQTPRHKVTEMGQEVTMRCQPILGHNTVFWYRQTMMQGLELLAYFRNRAPLDDSGMPKDRFSAEMPDATLATLKIQPSEPRDSAVYFCASGRPGQVLNEQFFGPGTRLTVL.

To note about this clonotype: The junction differs from germline at one of its ends, possibly a read error. This chain joins TRBV7-8 and TRBJ2-3, with 10 positions matching TRBD2. Germline loops: CDR1 SGHVS, CDR2 FQNEAQ. The CDR3 loop spans 16 amino acids. The CDR3 DNA reads TGTGCCAGCAGCCTAGCGGGAGTAAGAAGCACAGATACGCAGTATTTT. Protein sequence: CASSLAGVRSTDTQYF.

This clonotype was seen a handful of times. The chain joins TRBV10-3 to TRBJ1-1; D possibly corresponds to TRBD1 (5 bases). In germline, CDR1 is ENHRY, CDR2 SYGVKD. CDR3 size: 14 residues. With 4 bases removed from V and 4 bases from J, the gap between germline ends came to 13 bases. This CDR3 reads CAISVDREGTEAFF. CDR3 DNA sequence: TGTGCCATCAGTGTTGACAGAGAAGGCACTGAAGCTTTCTTT.

This chain connects TRBV6-1 to TRBJ2-1, with 13 bases lining up with TRBD2. The CDR3 spans 16 residues. V lost 5 bases, J lost 2 bases, and 3 bases stayed unmatched. CDR1 and CDR2 from the germline V gene are MNHNS and SASEGT. Written as DNA, the CDR3 is TGTGCCAGCAGTCGACTAGCGGGAGGCGCCTACAATGAGCAGTTCTTC. Its translation is CASSRLAGGAYNEQFF.

This clonotype was observed a handful of times. The chain recombines TRBV10-3 with TRBJ2-1, with 7 bases lining up with TRBD2. The CDR3 loop spans 14 amino acids. V lost 7 bases to trimming and J lost 0 bases; unmatched junction nucleotides: 3. Germline V gene sequence: CDR1 ENHRY, CDR2 SYGVKD. Here the CDR3 reads CAIMAGASYNEQFF. The CDR3 bases are TGTGCCATCATGGCGGGAGCCTCCTACAATGAGCAGTTCTTC.

This clonotype was seen only a few times. The rearrangement uses TRBV11-3 and TRBJ1-6; D is unresolved. The V and J ends lost 5 bases and 7 bases respectively, with 9 bases between them. The germline V gene encodes CDR1 SGHNT and CDR2 YENEEA. This CDR3 has 13 amino acids. DNA of the CDR3: TGTGCCAGCAGCCCTTGGGCCAATTCACCCCTCCACTTT. As protein: CASSPWANSPLHF.

The table lists this clonotype with a few counts. V and J are TRBV12-3 or TRBV12-4 and TRBJ1-5; D is uncertain. The V end was cut by 6 bases, the J end by 7 bases, with 16 bases between. This CDR3 has 14 residues. DNA for the CDR3: TGTGCCAGCAGCTCGACTGCCCCCAAGCAGCCCCAGCATTTT. Protein sequence: CASSSTAPKQPQHF.